This TCR beta chain was found in a study of T cells in Graves' hyperthyroidism and ophthalmopathy. The study, taken as a whole, reports: Blood also contained most expanded thyroid clonotypes above 0.001. Using 13 V-J features, a model discriminated ophthalmopathy from stable hyperthyroidism. The model's output predicted ophthalmopathy at a median of approximately 6.5 months prior to onset.

Amplified TCR beta CDR3 regions derived from RNA transcripts. TCR CDR3 underwent first-round RT-PCR with the HTBI primer set. MiXCR, applied by TCRdb to the multiplex PCR reads, yields one record per CDR3 protein. Seen here are about 740,000 distinct CDR3 sequences, approximately 14% observed once, and the top ten hold roughly 10%. The table lists this clonotype with a few counts. Its cognate antigen is unknown. V shed 7 bases and J 4 bases; nucleotides not matched to a gene: 9. Germline V gives CDR1 MNHEY, CDR2 SVGEGT. The CDR3 extends over 15 amino acids. Patients showing uncontrolled infection, other autoimmune disease, pregnancy or lactation were ineligible.

The chain carries TRBV6-2 or TRBV6-3 and TRBJ2-1; TRBD2 matches at 8 bases. This sequence was found in a woman aged 18-30 years with Graves' hyperthyroidism. Sequencing was carried out using blood. The DNA for the CDR3 is TGTGCCAGCACCTTGAAGCGGGAGAGGTACAATGAGCAGTTCTTC. Protein product: CASTLKRERYNEQFF.